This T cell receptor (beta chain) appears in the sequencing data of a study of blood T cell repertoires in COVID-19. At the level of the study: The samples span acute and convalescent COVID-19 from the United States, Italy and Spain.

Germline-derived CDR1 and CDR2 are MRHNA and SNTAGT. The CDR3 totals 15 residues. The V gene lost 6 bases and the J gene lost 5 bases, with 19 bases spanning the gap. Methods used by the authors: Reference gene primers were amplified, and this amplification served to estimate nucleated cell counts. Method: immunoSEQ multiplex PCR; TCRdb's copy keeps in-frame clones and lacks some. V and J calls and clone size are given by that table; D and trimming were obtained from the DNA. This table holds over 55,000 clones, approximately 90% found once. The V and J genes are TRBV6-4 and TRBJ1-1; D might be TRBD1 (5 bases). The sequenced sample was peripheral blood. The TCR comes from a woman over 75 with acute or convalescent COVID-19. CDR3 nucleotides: TGTGCCAGCAGCCCGCAGGGTCAGGTGGGGACTGAAGCTTTCTTT. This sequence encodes CASSPQGQVGTEAFF.